These 7 T cell receptor beta chains originate from one sample sequenced in a study of blood T cell repertoires in COVID-19. Method: immunoSEQ multiplex PCR; TCRdb's copy keeps in-frame clones and lacks some. The table lists 55,000 to 75,000 clones, roughly 80% of them singletons. Sequenced sample: peripheral blood. The receptors derive from a man between 65 and 85 years old with acute or convalescent COVID-19.

The gene calls are TRBV7-3 and TRBJ2-5; TRBD2 matches 7 bases. Germline loops: CDR1 SGHTA, CDR2 FQGTGA. The ends lost 5 bases at V and 5 bases at J; junction bases unmatched: 5. The CDR3 is 13 amino acids. The CDR3 DNA reads as TGTGCCAGCAGCCTGGCGCGGGAGGAGACCCAGTACTTC. Translation: CASSLAREETQYF.

The gene calls are TRBV21-1 and TRBJ1-1; the table's D call, TRBD1, has no DNA check behind it. TRBV21-1 constitutes a pseudogene. CDR3 size: 15 residues. The CDR3: CASSKRTGYNTEAFF. CDR3 DNA sequence: TGTGCCAGCAGCAAGCGGACAGGGTACAACACTGAAGCTTTCTTT.

The chain joins TRBV19 to TRBJ2-5, with 9 bases that match TRBD1. The CDR3 runs 14 residues. The germline gives CDR1 LNHDA, CDR2 SQIVND (reference sequence). V shed 5 bases, J shed 5 bases, and the junction held 6 bases outside the gene matches. The CDR3 here is CASSPGQGSETQYF. CDR3 coding DNA: TGTGCCAGTAGTCCGGGACAGGGCAGCGAGACCCAGTACTTC.

The J gene is TRBJ2-1, the V gene TRBV19, with D possibly matching TRBD2 (6 bases). CDR1 is LNHDA and CDR2 is SQIVND in the germline V gene (reference sequence). Trimming took off 6 bases at V and 7 bases at J, with 7 bases between the two ends. The CDR3 loop spans 11 amino acids. Here the CDR3 DNA reads TGTGCCAGTAGGGGGAGGAATGAGCAGTTCTTC. Its translation: CASRGRNEQFF.

There are a few counts of this clone. The gene calls are TRBV28 and TRBJ2-6, with 10 bases matching TRBD1. Germline V gene sequence: CDR1 MDHEN, CDR2 SYDVKM. Trimming at V came to 5 bases and at J to 4 bases, leaving 5 bases not matched to a gene. CDR3 length: 16 residues. The CDR3 DNA sequence: TGTGCCAGCAGTCTTGGGACAGGGGCCGGGGCCAACGTCCTGACTTTC. Translated, it gives CASSLGTGAGANVLTF.

The rearrangement uses TRBV19 and TRBJ1-5, with D uncertain. The CDR3 loop spans 17 amino acids. V was clipped by 4 bases and J by 2 bases, with 18 bases between them. CDR1 is LNHDA and CDR2 is SQIVND in the germline V gene (reference sequence). The CDR3 coding sequence is TGTGCCAGTAGTACAGAGAGGGTATCCTTAGGCAATCAGCCCCAGCATTTT. This codes for CASSTERVSLGNQPQHF. Combining the CDR3 with reference TRBV19 and TRBJ1-5 gives the whole variable domain DGGITQSPKYLFRKEGQNVTLSCEQNLNHDAMYWYRQDPGQGLRLIYYSQIVNDFQKGDIAEGYSVSREKKESFPLTVTSAQKNPTAFYLCASSTERVSLGNQPQHFGDGTRLSIL.

The chain joins TRBV7-2 to TRBJ1-6; TRBD1 might be the D (5 bases). V lost 5 bases and J 3 bases, leaving 17 bases between the germline ends. Germline V gives CDR1 SGHTA, CDR2 FQGNSA. The CDR3 contains 17 residues. The CDR3 DNA reads as TGTGCCAGCAGCCTCCCCCCCAGGGTTGACTATAATTCACCCCTCCACTTT. Protein sequence: CASSLPPRVDYNSPLHF.